The clone carrying this T cell receptor (beta chain) has a handful of counts. TCRdb recomputed calls from the 5' RACE reads with MiXCR, one row per CDR3 protein. The table shows some 37,000 distinct CDR3 sequences, with roughly 13% occurring only once. The record originates from a study of CD8 T cells in ankylosing spondylitis. The CDR3 runs to 20 residues. Germline CDR1 LGHDT, CDR2 YNNKEL (reference sequence). Trimming took 4 bases from V and 5 from J; bases not matched to a gene: 17. The chain joins TRBV3-1 to TRBJ2-1; the match to TRBD2 covers 13 bases. This TCR derives from a male donor with ankylosing spondylitis. Sequenced input: synovial fluid, either unsorted or a sorted T cell fraction (not recorded which). The CDR3 region has the DNA TGTGCCAGCAGCCTATCTCCGGGACTAGCGGGGCACCATCTCCACAATGAGCAGTTCTTC. Translating it yields CASSLSPGLAGHHLHNEQFF.